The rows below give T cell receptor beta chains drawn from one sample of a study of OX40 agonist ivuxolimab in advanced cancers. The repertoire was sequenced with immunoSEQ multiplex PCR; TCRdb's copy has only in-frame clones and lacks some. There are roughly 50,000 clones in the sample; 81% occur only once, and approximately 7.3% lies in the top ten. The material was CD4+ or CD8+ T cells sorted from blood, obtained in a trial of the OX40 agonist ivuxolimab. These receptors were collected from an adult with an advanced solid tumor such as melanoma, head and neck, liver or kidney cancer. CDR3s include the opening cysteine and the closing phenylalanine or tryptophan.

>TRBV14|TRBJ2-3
CASSRWGDPATDTQYF
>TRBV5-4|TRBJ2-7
CASSLAPGVTYEQYF
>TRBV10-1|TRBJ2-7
CASSEGGSLYEQYF
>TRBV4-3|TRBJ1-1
CASSQDGTGGDTEAFF
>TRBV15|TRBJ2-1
CATSRDPNNEQFF
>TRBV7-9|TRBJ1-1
CASLRRGGPEAFF
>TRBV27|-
CASSYGYEQYF
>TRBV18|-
CASSPSRGDFIEQYF
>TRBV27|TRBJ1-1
CASSLQHPNTEAFF
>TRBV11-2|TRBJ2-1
CASSRLAGHEQFF
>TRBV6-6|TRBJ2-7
CASSYGYSYEQYF
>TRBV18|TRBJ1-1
CASSPVGGSADTEAFF
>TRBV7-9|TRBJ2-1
CASSRSSGRAYNEQFF
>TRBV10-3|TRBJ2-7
CAIREGQGSEQYF
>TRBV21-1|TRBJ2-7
CASSQWTRGSYEQYF
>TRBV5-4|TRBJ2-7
CASSLELGRGYEQYF
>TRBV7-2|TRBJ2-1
CASLYYNEQFF
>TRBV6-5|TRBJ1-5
CASGTGEVNQPQHF
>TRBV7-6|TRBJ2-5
CASSLGNGLGQETQYF
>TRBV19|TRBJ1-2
CASSNQPGVQYGYTF
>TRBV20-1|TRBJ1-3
CSAAGNTIYF
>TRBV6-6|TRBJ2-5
CASSSHDRGSETQYF
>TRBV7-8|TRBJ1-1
CASSPQGAVTEAFF